This T cell receptor (beta chain) is from a study of blood T cell repertoires in COVID-19. Study context: Acute and convalescent COVID-19 specimens originated in the United States, Italy and Spain. PBMCs, B-cell-depleted T cells, or T cells provided the cDNA or gDNA that made up the material.

Per the original data handling: Amplified reference gene primers provided the basis for estimating nucleated cell counts. Libraries were prepared by immunoSEQ multiplex PCR; TCRdb keeps only in-frame clonotypes and omits some of them. D and trimming were read from the DNA, whereas the V and J calls and clone size are those reported in that table. The table includes tens of thousands of clones, 85% to 90% detected once. There are 16 residues in the CDR3. Germline CDR1 and CDR2: LGHDT and YNNKEL (reference sequence). On this clone: At one end the junction does not follow the germline gene, possibly because of a read error.

The TCR comes from a man in his sixties with acute or convalescent COVID-19. The V gene is TRBV3-1 (or the pseudogene TRBV3-2), the J gene TRBJ2-2, with D perhaps matching TRBD1 or TRBD2 (5 bases each). The sequenced material came from peripheral blood. The DNA of the CDR3 is TGTGCCAGCAGTCAAGAGGGCAGGGTATCCACCGGGGAGCTGTTTTTT. Amino acids: CASSQEGRVSTGELFF.